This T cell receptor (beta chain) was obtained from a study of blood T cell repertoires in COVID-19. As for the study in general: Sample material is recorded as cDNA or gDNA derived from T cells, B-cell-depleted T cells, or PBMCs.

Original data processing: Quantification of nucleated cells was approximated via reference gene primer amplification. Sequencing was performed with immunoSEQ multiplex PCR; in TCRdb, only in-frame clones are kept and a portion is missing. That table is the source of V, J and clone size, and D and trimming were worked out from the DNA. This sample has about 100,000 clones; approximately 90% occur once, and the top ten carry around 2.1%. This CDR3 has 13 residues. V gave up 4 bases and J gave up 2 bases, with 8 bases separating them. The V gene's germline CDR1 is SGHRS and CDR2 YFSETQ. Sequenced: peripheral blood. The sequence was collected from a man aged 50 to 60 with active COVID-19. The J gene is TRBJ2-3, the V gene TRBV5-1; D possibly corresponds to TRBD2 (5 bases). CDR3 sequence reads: CASSARVTDTQYF. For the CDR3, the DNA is TGCGCCAGCAGCGCGAGGGTCACAGATACGCAGTATTTT.